These T cell receptor beta chains were read from a single sample in a study of blood T cell repertoires in COVID-19. Data came from immunoSEQ multiplex PCR; TCRdb stores just in-frame clones and leaves some out. The data contain about 170,000 clones, roughly nine tenths of them singletons. Sequences were obtained from peripheral blood. The source of these receptors is a woman aged 55-69 years with COVID-19, enrolled during active disease. The CDR3 runs from the conserved cysteine through the conserved F or W. D genes are given only for firm matches. Only some rows state a clone size, as once, few, many or a class for expanded clones.

clone_size | j_call | d_call | v_call | cdr3_nt | cdr3_aa
. | TRBJ1-5 | . | TRBV30 | TGTGCCTGGAGTAACGCGGGTGAGCAGCCCCAGCATTTT | CAWSNAGEQPQHF
once | TRBJ2-5 | TRBD2 | TRBV19 | TGTGCCAGTAGGCGGGCGGGAGAAGAGACCCAGTACTTC | CASRRAGEETQYF
. | TRBJ1-4 | TRBD1 | TRBV5-1 | TGCGCCAGCAGCACGGACAGGAATAATGAAAAACTGTTTTTT | CASSTDRNNEKLFF
. | TRBJ1-5 | . | TRBV4-1 | TGCGCCAGCAGCCAAGCGGAGGGGCAGGGATATCAGCCCCAGCATTTT | CASSQAEGQGYQPQHF
. | TRBJ1-5 | . | TRBV5-6 | TGTGCCAGCAGCTTACGCGGTGGCAGTTATCAGCCCCAGCATTTT | CASSLRGGSYQPQHF
. | TRBJ2-5 | TRBD2 | TRBV6-5 | TGTGCCAGCAGTTACCGACTAGCGGGACGGCGAGAGACCCAGTACTTC | CASSYRLAGRRETQYF
. | TRBJ2-1 | TRBD1 | TRBV11-3 | TGTGCCAGCAGCGTCAACAGGGGCCCCTCTAGTGAGCAGTTCTTC | CASSVNRGPSSEQFF
. | TRBJ1-3 | . | TRBV6-2/TRBV6-3 | TGTGCCAGCACCCCCATTGGCATCGCCACCGGGTCCATATATTTT | CASTPIGIATGSIYF
. | TRBJ2-7 | TRBD2 | TRBV3-1/TRBV3-2 | TGTGCCAGCAGCCAAGGGCTAGCGGACGCCTCCTACGAGCAGTACTTC | CASSQGLADASYEQYF
. | TRBJ2-3 | TRBD2 | TRBV5-1 | TGCGCCAGCAGGGAAGGGACTAGCGGCACAGATACGCAGTATTTT | CASREGTSGTDTQYF
. | TRBJ1-3 | . | TRBV27 | TGTGCCAGCAGTATAACAGGGACTGGAAACACCATATATTTT | CASSITGTGNTIYF
. | TRBJ1-2 | . | TRBV6-5 | TGTGCCAGCAGTTACTCACCAGGGCTCACTGGCTACACCTTC | CASSYSPGLTGYTF
. | TRBJ2-1 | TRBD2 | TRBV20-1 | TGCAGTGCTAGTCGGGGGGACCGGTACAATGAGCAGTTCTTC | CSASRGDRYNEQFF
. | TRBJ2-7 | TRBD2 | TRBV19 | TGTGCCAGTAGTTTGGCGGGAGGGCCCGACTACGAGCAGTACTTC | CASSLAGGPDYEQYF
. | TRBJ2-1 | TRBD1 | TRBV4-3 | TGCGCCAGCAGCCCAGAAGGACAGGGGGGATACAATGAGCAGTTCTTC | CASSPEGQGGYNEQFF
. | TRBJ2-2 | TRBD1 | TRBV18 | TGTGCCAGCTCACGTAACAGGGGGCAGGGTCCGACCGGGGAGCTGTTTTTT | CASSRNRGQGPTGELFF
. | TRBJ1-2 | TRBD1 | TRBV4-1 | TGCGCCAGCAGCCAAGAGCCAGGGGGCAATTGGGACTATGGCTACACCTTC | CASSQEPGGNWDYGYTF
. | TRBJ2-7 | . | TRBV3-1/TRBV3-2 | TGTGCCAGCAGCCAAGAAAGACAGCAGCAGTACTTC | CASSQERQQQYF
few | TRBJ1-5 | . | TRBV6-5 | TGTGCCAGCAGTTATCTACCCCAGGGGTTGCAGCCCCAGCATTTT | CASSYLPQGLQPQHF
once | TRBJ1-4 | TRBD1 | TRBV27 | TGTGCCAGCAGTTCGTCGGGACAGGGAGATGAAAAACTGTTTTTT | CASSSSGQGDEKLFF
. | TRBJ2-1 | TRBD2 | TRBV9 | TGTGCCAGCAGCGTGCTAGCGGGAAGCCCCCGTGGAAGGTACAATGAGCAGTTCTTC | CASSVLAGSPRGRYNEQFF
few | TRBJ1-5 | TRBD1 | TRBV7-8 | TGTGCCAGCAGTCCATCAGGGGGCGAGAATCAGCCCCAGCATTTT | CASSPSGGENQPQHF
. | TRBJ2-2 | TRBD2 | TRBV19 | TGTGCCAGTAGTATAGATACTAGCGGAAACACCGGGGAGCTGTTTTTT | CASSIDTSGNTGELFF
. | TRBJ1-2 | . | TRBV10-3 | TGTGCCATCACCACAGGGAGCGGGGCTGGGGGCTACACCTTC | CAITTGSGAGGYTF
once | TRBJ2-7 | . | TRBV19 | TGTGCCAGTAGTATTTCCCGGAGCGAGCAGTACTTC | CASSISRSEQYF
. | TRBJ1-6 | . | TRBV3-1/TRBV3-2 | TGTGCCAGCAGCCCTCAGGGTCGACCCCTCCACTTT | CASSPQGRPLHF
. | TRBJ2-7 | TRBD1 | TRBV24-1 | TGTGCCACCAGTGATCGGACAGGGGGTCTTTACGAGCAGTACTTC | CATSDRTGGLYEQYF
. | TRBJ2-1 | TRBD2 | TRBV24-1 | TGTGCCACCACCGGGGGGGATGAGCAGTTCTTC | CATTGGDEQFF
few | TRBJ1-4 | . | TRBV19 | TGTGCCAGTACCGTGGGGGGTGAAAAACTGTTTTTT | CASTVGGEKLFF